A selection of T cell receptor beta chains follows, all from one sample in a study of blood T cell repertoires in COVID-19. Measured with immunoSEQ multiplex PCR; TCRdb has only the in-frame clones, and not every one. The sample lists around 52,000 clones, around 90% occurring once. Sequencing used peripheral blood. These receptor sequences come from an elderly woman with COVID-19, enrolled during active disease. The CDR3 runs from the conserved cysteine through the conserved F or W. The D gene is left open where the match is weak. The listing skips clone size in some rows; elsewhere it reads once, few, many or a size class.

NA NA TRBJ2-4 TRBV19 TGTGCCAGTACCCCGCGGGCCCTAGGTATTCAGTACTTC CASTPRALGIQYF
TRBD1 many TRBJ1-2 TRBV3-1/TRBV3-2 TGTGCCAGCAGCCAACGAGGGACAGGGAGGAACTATGGCTACACCTTC CASSQRGTGRNYGYTF
NA NA TRBJ1-1 TRBV3-1/TRBV3-2 TGTGCCAGCAGACAGAACAGATTCACTGAAGCTTTCTTT CASRQNRFTEAFF
TRBD2 once TRBJ2-1 TRBV18 TGTGCCAGCTCACCAACTACTAGCGGGGTGTACAATGAGCAGTTCTTC CASSPTTSGVYNEQFF
NA NA TRBJ1-2 TRBV28 TGTGCCAGCAGTTTATCCAGGGTGGAATATGGCTACACCTTC CASSLSRVEYGYTF
TRBD2 NA TRBJ2-3 TRBV7-6 TGTGCCAGCAGCTCGAGTTGGACTAGTGATACGCAGTATTTT CASSSSWTSDTQYF
TRBD2 NA TRBJ2-1 TRBV3-1/TRBV3-2 TGTGCCAGCAGCCAAGGGTGGCGCGGGGGGAGGAATGAGCAGTTCTTC CASSQGWRGGRNEQFF
NA NA TRBJ1-2 TRBV25-1 TGTGCCAGCAGTGACCGGAACTATGGCTACACCTTC CASSDRNYGYTF
TRBD1 NA TRBJ2-7 TRBV9 TGTGCCAGCAGCGTAGGAAGTCGAAGACAGGGAAGCTCCTACGAGCAGTACTTC CASSVGSRRQGSSYEQYF
TRBD2 NA TRBJ2-2 TRBV7-8 TGTGCCAGCATCCAACGGGGACTAGCGGGGGGCGTCACGAACACCGGGGAGCTGTTTTTT CASIQRGLAGGVTNTGELFF